A single sample gave rise to the 9 T cell receptor beta chains below, sequenced in a study of PD-1 blockade in classical Hodgkin lymphoma. Generated by immunoSEQ multiplex PCR, the TCRdb table keeps only in-frame clones and is missing some. The sample carries approximately 100,000 clones, around 89% recorded once. Relapses following autologous stem cell transplantation were seen in all patients, with brentuximab vedotin exposure varying. Material: peripheral blood mononuclear cells (PBMCs), obtained before the second cycle of nivolumab. The receptors were sampled from a human donor with classical Hodgkin lymphoma.

This chain connects TRBV30 to TRBJ1-5, with 7 bases lining up with TRBD1. Looked up from germline, CDR1 is GTSNPN and CDR2 is SVGIG (reference sequence). The V and J ends lost 4 bases and 0 bases, in that order; junction bases with no gene match: 9. The CDR3 runs to 16 residues. In nucleotides, the CDR3 is TGTGCCTGGACCGGGACAGACTACGATAGCAATCAGCCCCAGCATTTT. Translating it yields CAWTGTDYDSNQPQHF.

The CDR3 reads CASSMGGYSYNSPLHF. The CDR3 DNA is TGTGCCAGTAGTATGGGGGGATACTCCTATAATTCACCCCTCCACTTT. The rearrangement joins TRBV19 to TRBJ1-6, with a possible D match to TRBD1 (5 bases). The V and J ends lost 3 bases and 0 bases respectively, with 9 bases between them. The CDR3 sequence is 16 residues long. Looked up from germline, CDR1 is LNHDA and CDR2 is SQIVND (reference sequence). The whole variable domain, remainder taken from reference TRBV19 and TRBJ1-6, is DGGITQSPKYLFRKEGQNVTLSCEQNLNHDAMYWYRQDPGQGLRLIYYSQIVNDFQKGDIAEGYSVSREKKESFPLTVTSAQKNPTAFYLCASSMGGYSYNSPLHFGNGTRLTVT.

In DNA form, the CDR3 reads TGTGCCAGCAGTAAGCGGGGGGGCGAAACCGGGGAGCTGTTTTTT. Translating it yields CASSKRGGETGELFF. J is TRBJ2-2 and V is TRBV7-8; 10 nucleotides agree with TRBD2. Germline V lookup: CDR1 SGHVS, CDR2 FQNEAQ. This CDR3 is 15 amino acids long. The V segment lost 6 bases and the J segment 5 bases; nucleotides outside the gene matches: 6.

The chain uses TRBV7-8 and TRBJ2-5; 8 positions agree with TRBD1. V gave up 5 bases and J gave up 5 bases; unmatched junction bases: 10. CDR1 and CDR2 from the germline V gene are SGHVS and FQNEAQ. The CDR3 is 15 amino acids. This CDR3 is CASSPRTGTIETQYF. The CDR3 DNA follows: TGTGCCAGCAGCCCCCGGACAGGGACGATTGAGACCCAGTACTTC.

V and J are TRBV5-6 and TRBJ1-1; possibly TRBD1 for D (5 bases). This CDR3 has 15 amino acids. CDR1 and CDR2 (germline): SGHDT, YYEEEE. The V and J ends lost 4 bases and 1 base respectively, with 14 bases between them. CDR3 amino acids: CASSLRGVRNTEAFF. As DNA, the CDR3 is TGTGCCAGCAGCCTTCGAGGGGTCCGGAACACTGAAGCTTTCTTT.

CDR3 bases: TGCGCCAGCAGCCCAGCCGGGACATCCTCTGGAAACACCATATATTTT. This gives the protein CASSPAGTSSGNTIYF. The chain carries TRBV4-3 and TRBJ1-3; weak D call: TRBD1 (6 bases). CDR3 size: 16 residues. Germline V lookup: CDR1 LGHNA, CDR2 YSLEER. V dropped 4 bases and J dropped 0 bases, with 13 bases sitting between them.

The chain couples TRBV2 to TRBJ2-3; D perhaps matches TRBD1 (5 bases). Germline lookup yields CDR1 SNHLY and CDR2 FYNNEI. The CDR3 loop spans 18 amino acids. The ends were cut back, 6 bases at V and 4 bases at J, with 26 bases in the middle. The CDR3 here is CASSPSVVLWTHPDTQYF. In nucleotides, the CDR3 is TGTGCCAGCAGCCCCAGTGTCGTGCTATGGACACATCCAGATACGCAGTATTTT.

J is TRBJ2-7 and V is TRBV27; D perhaps matches TRBD2 (6 bases). V was cut by 3 bases and J by 1 base, with 10 bases left in between. The CDR3 is 14 amino acids. Germline CDR1 is MNHEY and CDR2 is SMNVEV (reference sequence). The CDR3 DNA follows: TGTGCCAGCAGTTTGGCTAGCGCGTCCTACGAGCAGTACTTC. Translation: CASSLASASYEQYF.

The V call is TRBV19, the J call TRBJ1-4, with 8 bases fitting TRBD1. CDR3 size: 17 residues. CDR1 and CDR2 from the germline V gene are LNHDA and SQIVND (reference sequence). V shed 3 bases and J 1 base; nucleotides not matched to a gene: 7. For the CDR3, the DNA is TGTGCCAGTAGTATCCTTGCCAGGGGGCGAACTAATGAAAAACTGTTTTTT. Amino acids: CASSILARGRTNEKLFF.